Following are 17 T cell receptor beta chains from one sample sequenced in a study of CD8+ T cells in alopecia areata. Treatment of the sample: oral pan-JAK inhibitor, 5-10 mg twice daily. Extracted RNA was reverse transcribed, and the resulting cDNA served as sequencing template. TCRdb keeps only in-frame clones here, not all; method: immunoSEQ multiplex PCR. In the table there are around 150,000 clones, 82% of which are singletons. Sequenced material: CD8+ T cells sorted from blood, taken at week 4, from a patient treated with tofacitinib. The receptors were gathered from a human donor with alopecia areata.

The CDR3 region has the DNA TGTGCCAGCAGCCAGGCGGGACATCCGTACGAGCAGTACTTC. Translation: CASSQAGHPYEQYF. The chain links TRBV7-2 to TRBJ2-7, with D perhaps given as TRBD1 or TRBD2 (6 bases each). There are 14 residues in the CDR3. Germline values: CDR1 SGHTA, CDR2 FQGNSA. V was trimmed by 5 bases and J by 4 bases, leaving 15 bases between them. Drawing the rest from reference TRBV7-2 and TRBJ2-7, the complete variable domain is GAGVSQSPSNKVTEKGKDVELRCDPISGHTALYWYRQSLGQGLEFLIYFQGNSAPDKSGLPSDRFSAERTGGSVSTLTIQRTQQEDSAVYLCASSQAGHPYEQYFGPGTRLTVT.

The gene calls are TRBV7-9 and TRBJ2-1; 10 bases are a match to TRBD1. CDR1 is SEHNR and CDR2 is FQNEAQ in the germline V gene (reference sequence). Trimming removed 5 bases from V and 4 bases from J; junction bases left unmatched: 8. The CDR3 is 16 residues long. The CDR3 coding sequence is TGTGCCAGCAGCCCGGACCGACAGGGGGCTTACAATGAGCAGTTCTTC. Protein sequence: CASSPDRQGAYNEQFF.

The chain links TRBV5-1 to TRBJ2-1, with D hard to call. V lost 5 bases and J lost 4, with 7 bases in between. Germline lookup yields CDR1 SGHRS and CDR2 YFSETQ. This CDR3 region has 12 residues. The CDR3 here is CASSLDYNEQFF. The CDR3 region has the DNA TGCGCCAGCAGTCTGGATTACAATGAGCAGTTCTTC.

The gene calls are TRBV6-5 and TRBJ2-1, with D perhaps matching TRBD1 (5 bases). The CDR3 sequence is 12 residues long. The ends were cut back, 5 bases at V and 7 bases at J, with 9 bases in the middle. Germline CDR1 MNHEY, CDR2 SVGAGI. CDR3 sequence: CASSTRVNEQFF. CDR3 nucleotides: TGTGCCAGCAGTACCAGGGTAAATGAGCAGTTCTTC.

The J gene is TRBJ2-3, the V gene TRBV29-1; D perhaps matches TRBD2 (5 bases). The CDR3 length is 16 residues. Germline V gives CDR1 SQVTM, CDR2 ANQGSEA. V lost 5 bases, J lost 1 base, and 19 bases lay in between. The CDR3 coding sequence is TGCAGCGTTTTACGCGAACGGGATGTCGGCACAGATACGCAGTATTTT. This sequence encodes CSVLRERDVGTDTQYF.

The chain uses TRBV7-9 and TRBJ2-7; 7 bases line up with TRBD1. CDR1 is SEHNR and CDR2 is FQNEAQ in the germline V gene (reference sequence). This CDR3 has 14 amino acids. The J segment lost 3 bases and the V segment lost 7 bases, leaving 9 bases of the junction unmatched. CDR3 DNA sequence: TGTGCCAGCACCCGAGGGGGCTTGCTCTACGAGCAGTACTTC. It codes for CASTRGGLLYEQYF. The full variable domain, completed using reference TRBV7-9 and TRBJ2-7, is DTGVSQNPRHKITKRGQNVTFRCDPISEHNRLYWYRQTLGQGPEFLTYFQNEAQLEKSRLLSDRFSAERPKGSFSTLEIQRTEQGDSAMYLCASTRGGLLYEQYFGPGTRLTVT.

This chain connects TRBV7-8 to TRBJ2-7, with TRBD2 matching 13 bases. V was clipped by 5 bases and J by 5 bases; unmatched bases: 15. Germline lookup yields CDR1 SGHVS and CDR2 FQNEAQ. The CDR3 runs to 18 residues. The CDR3 region is CASSPQLAGGPLGNEQYF. The CDR3 DNA sequence: TGTGCCAGCAGCCCGCAACTAGCGGGGGGGCCTTTGGGAAACGAGCAGTACTTC.

The chain employs TRBV5-6 and TRBJ2-3; perhaps TRBD2 as D (5 bases). The ends were cut back, 5 bases at V and 4 bases at J, with 11 bases in the middle. The CDR3 length is 13 residues. Per germline, CDR1 SGHDT and CDR2 YYEEEE. The CDR3 sequence is CASRPEAADTQYF. CDR3 DNA: TGTGCCAGCAGACCTGAAGCGGCAGATACGCAGTATTTT.

The genes are TRBV30 and TRBJ1-2, with unresolved D. V was clipped by 7 bases and J by 5 bases, with 8 bases between them. The CDR3 length is 10 residues. Germline-derived CDR1 and CDR2 are GTSNPN and SVGIG (reference sequence). DNA for the CDR3: TGTGCCTCAGACTCGTATGGCTACACCTTC. This codes for CASDSYGYTF.

The V call is TRBV6-6, the J call TRBJ2-7; D perhaps matches TRBD1 (6 bases). The CDR3 covers 13 residues. The germline CDR1 and CDR2 sequences are MNHNY and SVGAGI (reference sequence). Trimming shortened V by 6 bases and J by 0 bases, and 9 bases separated the two germline ends. The CDR3, as DNA: TGTGCCAGCAGGCCGGGACACTCCTACGAGCAGTACTTC. It codes for CASRPGHSYEQYF.

This rearrangement joins TRBV30 to TRBJ2-2, with D tentatively TRBD1 (5 bases). Germline-derived CDR1 and CDR2 are GTSNPN and SVGIG (reference sequence). The V gene lost 2 bases and the J gene lost 4 bases, with 8 bases spanning the gap. CDR3 length: 13 residues. The chain's CDR3 is CAWSLGVTGELFF. DNA for the CDR3: TGTGCCTGGAGTCTAGGGGTCACCGGGGAGCTGTTTTTT.

The chain couples TRBV5-1 to TRBJ2-7; 11 bases match TRBD1. The V gene's germline CDR1 is SGHRS and CDR2 YFSETQ. Trimming removed 4 bases from V and 4 bases from J; junction bases left unmatched: 10. The length of the CDR3 is 16 residues. The CDR3 DNA reads TGCGCCAGCAGCCTAGGACAGGGGGCGAAAAGGTACGAGCAGTACTTC. Translating gives CASSLGQGAKRYEQYF.

In its sample, this clone was seen once. The chain recombines TRBV15 with TRBJ2-7; D is ambiguous. Germline CDR1 reads LNHNV; CDR2 reads YYDKDF (reference sequence). Trimming pared 5 bases from V and 1 base from J, leaving 9 bases between. The CDR3 runs 13 residues. In nucleotides, the CDR3 is TGTGCCACCAGCTCCCAGACTTCCTACGAGCAGTACTTC. Residues: CATSSQTSYEQYF.

In DNA form, the CDR3 reads TGTGCCAGCAGCCAAGGCAGGGGGCCGTATGGCTACACCTTC. Translation gives CASSQGRGPYGYTF. V gene TRBV5-6 combines with J gene TRBJ1-2, with TRBD1 matching over 8 bases. From germline, CDR1 is SGHDT and CDR2 YYEEEE. V trimming: 4 bases; J trimming: 5 bases; junction bases outside the gene matches: 7. The CDR3 is 14 amino acids. The variable domain in full, completed from reference TRBV5-6 and TRBJ1-2, reads DAGVTQSPTHLIKTRGQQVTLRCSPKSGHDTVSWYQQALGQGPQFIFQYYEEEERQRGNFPDRFSGHQFPNYSSELNVNALLLGDSALYLCASSQGRGPYGYTFGSGTRLTVV.

CDR3 protein: CASSLFSGGPQETQYF. The DNA for the CDR3 is TGTGCCAGCAGCTTATTTAGCGGGGGTCCCCAAGAGACCCAGTACTTC. The genes are TRBV7-3 and TRBJ2-5; 9 bases agree with TRBD2. The CDR3 length is 16 residues. After removal of 2 bases from V and 1 base from J, the junction contained 5 bases not matched to a gene. In germline, CDR1 is SGHTA, CDR2 FQGTGA. Filled out from reference TRBV7-3 and TRBJ2-5, the complete variable domain reads GAGVSQTPSNKVTEKGKYVELRCDPISGHTALYWYRQSLGQGPEFLIYFQGTGAADDSGLPNDRFFAVRPEGSVSTLKIQRTERGDSAVYLCASSLFSGGPQETQYFGPGTRLLVL.

V and J are TRBV5-1 and TRBJ2-3, with 10 bases matching TRBD1. Germline assignment: CDR1 SGHRS and CDR2 YFSETQ. Losses at the gene ends were 5 bases for V and 4 bases for J; bases not matched to a gene: 7. The CDR3 totals 15 residues. The CDR3, as DNA: TGCGCCAGCAGTCTGACAGGGGGCGCGGCAGATACGCAGTATTTT. Translating it yields CASSLTGGAADTQYF. Combining the CDR3 with reference TRBV5-1 and TRBJ2-3 gives the whole variable domain KAGVTQTPRYLIKTRGQQVTLSCSPISGHRSVSWYQQTPGQGLQFLFEYFSETQRNKGNFPGRFSGRQFSNSRSEMNVSTLELGDSALYLCASSLTGGAADTQYFGPGTRLTVL.

This chain connects TRBV4-2 to TRBJ2-3, with D possibly called TRBD1 or TRBD2 (5 bases each). The V gene's germline CDR1 is LGHNA and CDR2 YNFKEQ. The CDR3 spans 14 residues. V lost 3 bases and J lost 4, with 11 bases in between. In DNA form, the CDR3 reads TGTGCCAGCAGCCAGGGGGTCGGGGCAGATACGCAGTATTTT. This codes for CASSQGVGADTQYF.